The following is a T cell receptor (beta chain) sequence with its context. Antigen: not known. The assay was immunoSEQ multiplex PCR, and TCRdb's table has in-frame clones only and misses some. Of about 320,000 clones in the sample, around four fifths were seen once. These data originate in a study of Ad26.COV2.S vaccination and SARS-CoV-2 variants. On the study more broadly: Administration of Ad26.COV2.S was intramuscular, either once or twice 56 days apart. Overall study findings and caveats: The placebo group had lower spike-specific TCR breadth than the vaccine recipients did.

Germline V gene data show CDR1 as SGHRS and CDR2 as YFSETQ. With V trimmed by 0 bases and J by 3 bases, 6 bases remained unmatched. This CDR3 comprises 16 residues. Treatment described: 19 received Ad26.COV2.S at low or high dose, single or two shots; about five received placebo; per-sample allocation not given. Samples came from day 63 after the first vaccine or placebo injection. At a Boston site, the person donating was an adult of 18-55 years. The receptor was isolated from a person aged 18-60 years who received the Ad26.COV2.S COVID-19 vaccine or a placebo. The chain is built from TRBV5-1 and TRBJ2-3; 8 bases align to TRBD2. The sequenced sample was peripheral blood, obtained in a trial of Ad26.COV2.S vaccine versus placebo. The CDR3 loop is CASSLGAGGTTDTQYF. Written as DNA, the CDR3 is TGCGCCAGCAGCTTGGGTGCGGGGGGAACGACAGATACGCAGTATTTT.